This TCR beta chain was retrieved from a study of T cells in Graves' hyperthyroidism and ophthalmopathy. General study findings and limits: Most thyroid clonotypes expanded above 0.001 appeared in blood too.

The germline V and J ends were trimmed by 2 bases and 4 bases, with 8 bases remaining between them. The germline CDR1 and CDR2 sequences are MNHNY and SVGAGI (reference sequence). The CDR3 consists of 13 residues. Amplification of TCR beta CDR3 regions used RNA as the template. The TCR CDR3 first-round RT-PCR relied on the HTBI primer set. TCRdb used MiXCR to reprocess the multiplex PCR reads, holding one entry per CDR3 protein. The sample includes approximately 320,000 distinct CDR3 sequences, around 17% seen only once; the top ten take around 35%. This clonotype was seen at least ten times. The antigen remains undetermined. With a duration under 2 months, the hyperthyroidism was newly diagnosed in patients aged 18 to 65. In making diagnoses, clinical symptoms, serum thyroxine and TRAb, thyroid ultrasound and orbital computed tomography were all used.

This chain connects TRBV6-6 to TRBJ2-5; a possible D gene is TRBD1 (6 bases). This TCR derives from a man in his thirties or forties with Graves' hyperthyroidism. The sequencing sample was made of blood. CDR3 sequence reads: CASSYQGLETQYF. The CDR3 nucleotides read TGTGCCAGCAGTTACCAGGGGCTAGAGACCCAGTACTTC.